Listed below are T cell receptor beta chains from one sample, sequenced in a study of human T cells and chemical hapten exposure. TCRdb reprocessed the RACE reads with MiXCR, giving one entry per CDR3 protein. The repertoire holds roughly 50,000 distinct CDR3 sequences, with approximately 9.9% as singletons. The input for sequencing was whole blood, taken in connection with sensitization to the hapten diphenylcyclopropenone (DPC). The receptors stem from a woman between 35 and 50 years old with alopecia areata. Some clones in this sample may be carry-over from other donors' samples. CDR3s include the opening cysteine and the closing phenylalanine or tryptophan. D genes are given only for firm matches. A row's size may be missing; if present it is once, few, many or a size class.

abundance: many; v_gene: TRBV19; d_gene: .; j_gene: TRBJ2-1; CDR3nt: TGTGCCAGTAGTATGGCCGAACGGGCGACGGGGTCCTACAATGAGCAGTTCTTC; CDR3aa: CASSMAERATGSYNEQFF
abundance: few; v_gene: TRBV7-2; d_gene: .; j_gene: TRBJ2-2; CDR3nt: TGTGCCAGCAGCACAATGGGCGGGATAGCGAACACCGGGGAGCTGTTTTTT; CDR3aa: CASSTMGGIANTGELFF
abundance: many; v_gene: TRBV7-3; d_gene: TRBD2; j_gene: TRBJ2-3; CDR3nt: TGTGCCAGCAGCTTTCTAGCGGGGAGCACAGATACGCAGTATTTT; CDR3aa: CASSFLAGSTDTQYF
abundance: few; v_gene: TRBV12-3/TRBV12-4; d_gene: TRBD2; j_gene: TRBJ2-5; CDR3nt: TGTGCCAGCAGTCCCGCCGGGGGAGGGGAGACCCAGTACTTC; CDR3aa: CASSPAGGGETQYF
abundance: many; v_gene: TRBV29-1; d_gene: .; j_gene: TRBJ2-3; CDR3nt: TGCAGCGCAGAACCGGGGGATACGCAGTATTTT; CDR3aa: CSAEPGDTQYF
abundance: few; v_gene: TRBV3-1; d_gene: .; j_gene: TRBJ2-3; CDR3nt: TGTGCCAGCAGCCATTCGAGGGAAACAGATACGCAGTATTTT; CDR3aa: CASSHSRETDTQYF
abundance: few; v_gene: TRBV14; d_gene: .; j_gene: TRBJ2-1; CDR3nt: TGTGCCAGCAGCCAAGTCTTCCCGAGCCCGGGGGATGAGCAGTTCTTC; CDR3aa: CASSQVFPSPGDEQFF
abundance: many; v_gene: TRBV7-9; d_gene: .; j_gene: TRBJ1-4; CDR3nt: TGTGCCAGCAGCCCAACCGGACAGCCGTTTAATGAAAAACTGTTTTTT; CDR3aa: CASSPTGQPFNEKLFF
abundance: few; v_gene: TRBV4-3; d_gene: TRBD2; j_gene: TRBJ2-3; CDR3nt: TGCGCCAGCAGCCAGGGACTAGCGGGGGGAGATACGCAGTATTTT; CDR3aa: CASSQGLAGGDTQYF
abundance: medium-sized; v_gene: TRBV6-5; d_gene: TRBD1; j_gene: TRBJ1-2; CDR3nt: TGTGCCAGCAGTACGGAATACAGGGGCGCCTATGGCTACACCTTC; CDR3aa: CASSTEYRGAYGYTF
abundance: .; v_gene: TRBV10-3; d_gene: TRBD1; j_gene: TRBJ2-1; CDR3nt: TGTGCCATCAGTGTGGGACAGGGAGGTACCAATGAGCAGTTCTTC; CDR3aa: CAISVGQGGTNEQFF
abundance: many; v_gene: TRBV20-1; d_gene: .; j_gene: TRBJ2-5; CDR3nt: TGCAGTGCTCTCACTTTGGGGGACGGAGGACAAGAGACCCAGTACTTC; CDR3aa: CSALTLGDGGQETQYF
abundance: .; v_gene: TRBV20-1; d_gene: TRBD2; j_gene: TRBJ2-5; CDR3nt: TGCAGTGCTGGGACTAGCGGGGGGGTTCAAGAGACCCAGTACTTC; CDR3aa: CSAGTSGGVQETQYF
abundance: few; v_gene: TRBV7-2; d_gene: .; j_gene: TRBJ2-7; CDR3nt: TGTGCCAGCAGCTTTCGAATGGGCGAGCAGTACTTC; CDR3aa: CASSFRMGEQYF
abundance: many; v_gene: TRBV4-1; d_gene: .; j_gene: TRBJ2-5; CDR3nt: TGCGCCAGCAGCAAACAGGGTAGGGAAGAGACCCAGTACTTC; CDR3aa: CASSKQGREETQYF
abundance: few; v_gene: TRBV5-1; d_gene: .; j_gene: TRBJ2-4; CDR3nt: TGCGCCAGCAGCCCCCAGGGAGTAAACATTCAGTACTTC; CDR3aa: CASSPQGVNIQYF
abundance: few; v_gene: TRBV7-8; d_gene: TRBD1; j_gene: TRBJ1-1; CDR3nt: TGTGCCAGCAGAATAACCGACAGGGTCGACACTGAAGCTTTCTTT; CDR3aa: CASRITDRVDTEAFF
abundance: many; v_gene: TRBV18; d_gene: .; j_gene: TRBJ1-1; CDR3nt: TGTGCCAGCTCACTAGCTAGCGGGACGAACACTGAAGCTTTCTTT; CDR3aa: CASSLASGTNTEAFF
abundance: many; v_gene: TRBV19; d_gene: .; j_gene: TRBJ2-3; CDR3nt: TGTGCCAGTAGTAGCGGGGGCCTTTCAGATACGCAGTATTTT; CDR3aa: CASSSGGLSDTQYF
abundance: few; v_gene: TRBV5-1; d_gene: .; j_gene: TRBJ2-3; CDR3nt: TGCGCCAGCAGCTTGGCGACGGGCACAGATACGCAGTATTTT; CDR3aa: CASSLATGTDTQYF
abundance: many; v_gene: TRBV7-9; d_gene: .; j_gene: TRBJ2-1; CDR3nt: TGTGCCAGCAGCCCGTCTATCGTGGGCGATGAGCAGTTCTTC; CDR3aa: CASSPSIVGDEQFF
abundance: many; v_gene: TRBV7-2; d_gene: TRBD1; j_gene: TRBJ1-5; CDR3nt: TGTGCCAGCAGCCCGGGACAGGGTAGACAGCCCCAGCATTTT; CDR3aa: CASSPGQGRQPQHF
abundance: few; v_gene: TRBV4-1; d_gene: .; j_gene: TRBJ1-4; CDR3nt: TGCGCCAGCAGCCAAGACTATGATGAAAAACTGTTTTTT; CDR3aa: CASSQDYDEKLFF
abundance: many; v_gene: TRBV6-1; d_gene: TRBD1; j_gene: TRBJ1-5; CDR3nt: TGTGCCAGCAACTACAGGGGAAGCAATCAGCCCCAGCATTTT; CDR3aa: CASNYRGSNQPQHF
abundance: few; v_gene: TRBV7-2; d_gene: TRBD1; j_gene: TRBJ2-7; CDR3nt: TGTGCCAGCAGCACAATCGCTGGACAGGTCGAGTTC; CDR3aa: CASSTIAGQVEF
abundance: many; v_gene: TRBV6-1; d_gene: TRBD1; j_gene: TRBJ1-1; CDR3nt: TGTGCCAGCAGTAAAAGACAGGGGTCAATGAACACTGAAGCTTTCTTT; CDR3aa: CASSKRQGSMNTEAFF
abundance: few; v_gene: TRBV28; d_gene: .; j_gene: TRBJ2-7; CDR3nt: TGTGCCAGCAGACCCGGGACGGTCTCCTACGAGCAGTACTTC; CDR3aa: CASRPGTVSYEQYF
abundance: many; v_gene: TRBV27; d_gene: .; j_gene: TRBJ1-1; CDR3nt: TGTGCCAGCAGTTTGGGCCCGCTCCTAGAAGCTTTCTTT; CDR3aa: CASSLGPLLEAFF
abundance: few; v_gene: TRBV20-1; d_gene: TRBD1; j_gene: TRBJ2-7; CDR3nt: TGCAGTGCTAGGGCGGACAGGGACTACGAGCAGTACTTC; CDR3aa: CSARADRDYEQYF
abundance: many; v_gene: TRBV7-8; d_gene: .; j_gene: TRBJ2-1; CDR3nt: TGTGCCAGCAGGTCGATGGGAGCGATTTACAATGAGCAGTTCTTC; CDR3aa: CASRSMGAIYNEQFF
abundance: few; v_gene: TRBV6-5; d_gene: .; j_gene: TRBJ2-7; CDR3nt: TGTGCCAGCAGTTACTCGACCGGATCCTCCTACGAGCAGTACTTC; CDR3aa: CASSYSTGSSYEQYF
abundance: many; v_gene: TRBV6-2/TRBV6-3; d_gene: TRBD1; j_gene: TRBJ2-7; CDR3nt: TGTGCCAGCAGTCCAGCGGACAGGGGTTCCTACGAGCAGTACTTC; CDR3aa: CASSPADRGSYEQYF
abundance: few; v_gene: TRBV18; d_gene: .; j_gene: TRBJ1-2; CDR3nt: TGTGCCAGCTCAGTGGGCCAGGACCCTCTCTATGGCTACACCTTC; CDR3aa: CASSVGQDPLYGYTF
abundance: .; v_gene: TRBV12-3/TRBV12-4; d_gene: .; j_gene: TRBJ2-5; CDR3nt: TGTGCCAGCAGGCGGGGCGGCGGAGAGACCCAGTACTTC; CDR3aa: CASRRGGGETQYF
abundance: many; v_gene: TRBV9; d_gene: .; j_gene: TRBJ1-1; CDR3nt: TGTGCCAGCAGCGTGGACCCAGCGACCACTGAAGCTTTCTTT; CDR3aa: CASSVDPATTEAFF
abundance: many; v_gene: TRBV7-6; d_gene: TRBD2; j_gene: TRBJ2-3; CDR3nt: TGTGCCAGCGGTTCCGCCAGCGGGGGCTTCCGGGATACGCAGTATTTT; CDR3aa: CASGSASGGFRDTQYF
abundance: few; v_gene: TRBV20-1; d_gene: TRBD1; j_gene: TRBJ2-2; CDR3nt: TGCAGTGCTAATATAGGGGGCGCGTTCAACACCGGGGAGCTGTTTTTT; CDR3aa: CSANIGGAFNTGELFF
abundance: few; v_gene: TRBV12-3/TRBV12-4; d_gene: .; j_gene: TRBJ2-7; CDR3nt: TGTGCCAGCAGTTATCAGGGTTCGGACGAGCAGTACTTC; CDR3aa: CASSYQGSDEQYF
abundance: few; v_gene: TRBV6-1; d_gene: .; j_gene: TRBJ2-2; CDR3nt: TGTGCCAGCAGTGAGAGGCGGAACACCGGGGAGCTGTTTTTT; CDR3aa: CASSERRNTGELFF
abundance: few; v_gene: TRBV7-9; d_gene: .; j_gene: TRBJ2-5; CDR3nt: TGTGCCAGCAGCTTAGGAGCGATGATGGGGGAGACCCAGTACTTC; CDR3aa: CASSLGAMMGETQYF
abundance: many; v_gene: TRBV9; d_gene: TRBD1; j_gene: TRBJ1-6; CDR3nt: TGTGCCAGCAGCCGGACAGGGAATAATTCACCCCTCCACTTT; CDR3aa: CASSRTGNNSPLHF
abundance: few; v_gene: TRBV3-1; d_gene: .; j_gene: TRBJ2-1; CDR3nt: TGTGCCAGCAGCCAGGCCGGGACCCACGGCAATGAGCAGTTCTTC; CDR3aa: CASSQAGTHGNEQFF
abundance: .; v_gene: TRBV28; d_gene: .; j_gene: TRBJ1-5; CDR3nt: TGTGCCAGCAGTAGGGATAGTCAGCCCCAGCATTTT; CDR3aa: CASSRDSQPQHF
abundance: many; v_gene: TRBV6-1; d_gene: TRBD2; j_gene: TRBJ2-5; CDR3nt: TGTGCCAGCAGTGAAGCCGGACTAGCGGGGGGGAAAGAGACCCAGTACTTC; CDR3aa: CASSEAGLAGGKETQYF
abundance: .; v_gene: TRBV28; d_gene: .; j_gene: TRBJ2-7; CDR3nt: TGTGCCAGCAGTTTTGGTGGACAGGCGGGGTCCTACGAGCAGTACTTC; CDR3aa: CASSFGGQAGSYEQYF
abundance: few; v_gene: TRBV3-1; d_gene: .; j_gene: TRBJ2-7; CDR3nt: TGTGCCAGCAGCCAACCCCGGGACGGTGCCTACGAGCAGTACTTC; CDR3aa: CASSQPRDGAYEQYF
abundance: .; v_gene: TRBV30; d_gene: .; j_gene: TRBJ2-3; CDR3nt: TGTGCCTGGAGTGTTAAGGCAGGGGGCACAGATACGCAGTATTTT; CDR3aa: CAWSVKAGGTDTQYF